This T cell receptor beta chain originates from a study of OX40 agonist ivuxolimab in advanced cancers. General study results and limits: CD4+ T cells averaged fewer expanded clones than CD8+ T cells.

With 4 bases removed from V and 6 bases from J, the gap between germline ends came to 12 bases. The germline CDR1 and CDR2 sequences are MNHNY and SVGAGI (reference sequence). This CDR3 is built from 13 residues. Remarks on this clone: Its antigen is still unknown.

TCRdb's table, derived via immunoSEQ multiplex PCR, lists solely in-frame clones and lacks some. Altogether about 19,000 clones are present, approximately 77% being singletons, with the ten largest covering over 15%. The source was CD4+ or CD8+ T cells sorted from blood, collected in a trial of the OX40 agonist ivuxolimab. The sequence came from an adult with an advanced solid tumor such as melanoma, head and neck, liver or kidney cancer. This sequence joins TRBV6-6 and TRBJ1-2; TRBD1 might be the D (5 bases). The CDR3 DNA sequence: TGTGCCAGCAGTTTCAGGGAAATGGATGGCTACACCTTC. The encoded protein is CASSFREMDGYTF.